This passage covers 10 T cell receptor beta chains from one sample sequenced in a study of T cell responses to AZD1222 COVID-19 vaccine. The protocol was immunoSEQ multiplex PCR, while the TCRdb copy is restricted to in-frame clones and leaves out a portion. The sample carries around 74,000 clones, under 95% recorded once. The sample consisted of peripheral blood, taken on day 0 of MenACWY control vaccination. These receptors all stem from an adult in good health.

This clone was detected a few times. The gene calls are TRBV19 and TRBJ2-3, with D possibly TRBD2 on 7 matching bases. V shed 9 bases and J shed 2 bases, with 21 bases lying between them. The V gene's germline CDR1 is LNHDA and CDR2 SQIVND (reference sequence). The CDR3 loop spans 16 amino acids. CDR3 coding DNA: TGTGCCAGCACCGCGGGACGGGGGGCCCTCACAGATACGCAGTATTTT. Residues: CASTAGRGALTDTQYF.

CDR3 sequence: CASSPTTSPPQDTQYF. CDR3 nucleotides: TGCGCCAGCAGCCCAACGACTAGTCCGCCACAGGATACGCAGTATTTT. The chain recombines TRBV4-3 with TRBJ2-3; a weak D match, TRBD2 (6 bases). The V end was cut by 4 bases, the J end by 6 bases, with 20 bases between. Germline CDR1 and CDR2: LGHNA and YSLEER. The CDR3 contains 16 residues.

The chain carries TRBV6-4 and TRBJ2-2; D is possibly TRBD1 (5 bases). The CDR3 runs to 14 residues. The germline V gene encodes CDR1 MRHNA and CDR2 SNTAGT. Trimming left V 6 bases short and J 7 bases short, with 15 bases between. The CDR3 loop is CASRPQGTGGELFF. The CDR3 nucleotides read TGTGCCAGCAGGCCCCAGGGAACTGGCGGGGAGCTGTTTTTT.

The chain has TRBV7-9 and TRBJ1-4, with D hard to call. The CDR3 totals 14 residues. V was trimmed by 6 bases and J by 3 bases, leaving 11 bases between them. From germline, CDR1 is SEHNR and CDR2 FQNEAQ (reference sequence). The CDR3 sequence is CASRTDSSNEKLFF. The CDR3 bases are TGTGCCAGCAGGACCGACTCTTCTAATGAAAAACTGTTTTTT. Using reference TRBV7-9 and TRBJ1-4 for the parts outside the CDR3, the full variable domain is DTGVSQNPRHKITKRGQNVTFRCDPISEHNRLYWYRQTLGQGPEFLTYFQNEAQLEKSRLLSDRFSAERPKGSFSTLEIQRTEQGDSAMYLCASRTDSSNEKLFFGSGTQLSVL.

This clone was detected only once. CDR3 loop: CASSPLFRGATETQYF. As DNA, the CDR3 is TGTGCCAGCTCACCACTTTTTCGGGGGGCGACGGAGACCCAGTACTTC. The chain recombines TRBV18 with TRBJ2-5, with D maybe TRBD2 (7 bases). Germline V lookup: CDR1 KGHSH, CDR2 LQKENI. V lost 1 base to trimming and J lost 5 bases, with 17 bases between them. The CDR3 extends over 16 amino acids.

This CDR3 is CASSFQDRATDTQYF. CDR3 DNA: TGTGCCAGTAGTTTTCAGGACAGGGCCACAGATACGCAGTATTTT. The chain couples TRBV19 to TRBJ2-3, with 8 bases lining up with TRBD1. In germline, CDR1 is LNHDA, CDR2 SQIVND (reference sequence). The CDR3 covers 15 residues. Trimming removed 5 bases from V and 2 bases from J; junction bases left unmatched: 6.

This clone was counted at least ten times. Other nucleotide sequences from this sample produce the same CDR3. The chain joins TRBV18 to TRBJ1-5; 9 nucleotides match TRBD1. This CDR3 has 14 residues. V lost 3 bases and J lost 4; bases outside the gene matches: 1. CDR1 is KGHSH, CDR2 LQKENI, per germline. CDR3 sequence reads: CASSPTGGNQPQHF. The CDR3 coding sequence is TGTGCCAGCTCACCGACAGGGGGGAATCAGCCCCAGCATTTT.

The count of this clone is one. V and J are TRBV28 and TRBJ2-7, with D maybe TRBD1 (6 bases). With 5 bases removed from V and 5 bases from J, the gap between germline ends came to 19 bases. Germline CDR1 reads MDHEN; CDR2 reads SYDVKM. The CDR3 length is 15 residues. The CDR3 reads CASSPGGTGYNEQYF. In DNA form, the CDR3 reads TGTGCCAGCAGTCCAGGCGGTACAGGGTACAACGAGCAGTACTTC.

The chain employs TRBV6-5 and TRBJ1-6, with D perhaps matching TRBD1 (5 bases). Germline CDR1 and CDR2: MNHEY and SVGAGI. The CDR3 extends over 15 amino acids. V was cut by 4 bases and J by 8 bases, with 15 bases left in between. CDR3: CASSFAGTIDSPLHF. CDR3 DNA sequence: TGTGCCAGCAGTTTCGCCGGGACGATTGATTCACCCCTCCACTTT.

The CDR3 coding sequence is TGTGCCTGGCGCCTACCCGACAGGGCCTTGACTGAAGCTTTCTTT. Translation: CAWRLPDRALTEAFF. The genes are TRBV30 and TRBJ1-1; 7 positions match TRBD1. The CDR3 is 15 residues long. CDR1 is GTSNPN and CDR2 is SVGIG in the germline V gene (reference sequence). The V and J ends lost 5 bases and 5 bases, in that order; junction bases with no gene match: 14.